This is a list of T cell receptor beta chains from one sample in a study of T cell responses to AZD1222 COVID-19 vaccine. Measured with immunoSEQ multiplex PCR; TCRdb has only the in-frame clones, and not every one. The sample holds roughly 140,000 clones, around 90% seen once. The sequencing here drew on peripheral blood, taken on day 0 of AZD1222 vaccination. These receptors all stem from an adult in good health. Each CDR3 is given with its conserved first and last residue. The D gene is left open where the match is weak. Not all rows give a size; the values are once, few, many and, for expanded clones, a class.

j_call clone_size v_call d_call cdr3_nt cdr3_aa
TRBJ2-5 - TRBV6-2/TRBV6-3 TRBD1 TGTGCCAGCAGTTATGACGTTTGGACAGGGGACCAAGAGACCCAGTACTTC CASSYDVWTGDQETQYF
TRBJ2-1 - TRBV7-9 TRBD2 TGTGCCAGCAGCCCCAGGCTGGCGGGGGATTACAATGAGCAGTTCTTC CASSPRLAGDYNEQFF
TRBJ2-7 - TRBV12-3/TRBV12-4 - TGTGCCAGCAGTTTGGACAGCCCCTACGAGCAGTACTTC CASSLDSPYEQYF
TRBJ1-4 - TRBV15 - TGTGCCACCAGCAGAGATCGGGCGGGATTTAATGAAAAACTGTTTTTT CATSRDRAGFNEKLFF
TRBJ2-1 - TRBV27 TRBD2 TGTGCCAGCAGTTTGGGACTAGTTGTCTCCAATGAGCAGTTCTTC CASSLGLVVSNEQFF
TRBJ2-5 - TRBV5-1 - TGCGCCAGCAGTACGCAGGGAGGGACCCAGTACTTC CASSTQGGTQYF
TRBJ2-7 - TRBV7-8 - TGTGCCAGCAGCTGGACAGAGATCTACGAGCAGTACTTC CASSWTEIYEQYF
TRBJ1-4 - TRBV24-1 - TGTGCCACCAGTGACTCCGGACGGAATGAAAAACTGTTTTTT CATSDSGRNEKLFF
TRBJ2-1 once TRBV5-4 TRBD2 TGTGCCAGCAGCTCCCAAGCGGGGGGATGGAGTGAGCAGTTCTTC CASSSQAGGWSEQFF
TRBJ1-5 - TRBV3-1/TRBV3-2 - TGTGCCAGCAGCCAAGGGCCCGATCAGCCCCAGCATTTT CASSQGPDQPQHF
TRBJ2-7 - TRBV28 - TGTGCCAGCAGTTTAGGTGTGGGGGCGGTGGACGAGCAGTACTTC CASSLGVGAVDEQYF
TRBJ1-6 - TRBV9 TRBD1 TGTGCCAGCAGCGCCCGCGGACAGGGGAGAGATTCACCCCTCCACTTT CASSARGQGRDSPLHF
TRBJ1-2 - TRBV4-3 - TGCGCCAGCAGCCAAGATTCCCGGGCCCACTTGTCCCTCCACACCTTC CASSQDSRAHLSLHTF
TRBJ2-5 - TRBV2 - TGTGCCAGCAGGGACAGAGACCAAGAGACCCAGTACTTC CASRDRDQETQYF
TRBJ1-3 once TRBV7-8 - TGTGCCAGCAGCCGTCTAGGAAACACCATATATTTT CASSRLGNTIYF
TRBJ2-1 - TRBV9 - TGTGCCAGCAGCGTAGCTAGTCACAATGAGCAGTTCTTC CASSVASHNEQFF
TRBJ1-2 - TRBV5-4 - TGTGCCAGCAGCTTGATCCCCCGACAGACAAGTCACTATGGCTACACCTTC CASSLIPRQTSHYGYTF
TRBJ2-3 few TRBV21-1 - TGTGCCAGCAGCAAAGCCGGGGGACCAGATACGCAGTATTTT CASSKAGGPDTQYF
TRBJ2-7 - TRBV21-1 - TGTGCCAGCACCCGACCAACTTTGATATTCTACGAGCAGTACTTC CASTRPTLIFYEQYF
TRBJ2-6 - TRBV3-1/TRBV3-2 - TGTGCCAGCAGCCAAGATACCTCCGGCTCTGGGGCCAACGTCCTGACTTTC CASSQDTSGSGANVLTF
TRBJ2-1 - TRBV11-2 - TGTGCCAGCAGCTTTGGTGGGAGTGCCTACAATGAGCAGTTCTTC CASSFGGSAYNEQFF
TRBJ2-7 - TRBV7-9 - TGTGCCAGCAGCTTAGTAGCGCCTGGGGGACGGCCAGGGTGGGAGCAGTACTTC CASSLVAPGGRPGWEQYF
TRBJ1-2 once TRBV7-9 - TGTGCCAGCAGCTTAGGGCTGGGGAACTATGGCTACACCTTC CASSLGLGNYGYTF
TRBJ1-2 - TRBV19 - TGTGCCAGTAGTGGCATCGTAGGGTCACAAGGCTACACCTTC CASSGIVGSQGYTF
TRBJ1-2 - TRBV7-2 - TGTGCCAGCAGCTCTATACAGGGAACCATTGGCTACACCTTC CASSSIQGTIGYTF
TRBJ2-2 - TRBV5-4 - TGTGCCAGCAGCCGGAGTCCCGGGGAGCTGTTTTTT CASSRSPGELFF
TRBJ1-2 - TRBV4-2 - TGTGCCAGCAGCCAAGGGAACCAGGGGCCTTTATTCGACTATGGCTACACCTTC CASSQGNQGPLFDYGYTF
TRBJ2-1 - TRBV4-2 - TGTGCCAGCAGCCAAGTATCAGGGGGGTCCTACAATGAGCAGTTCTTC CASSQVSGGSYNEQFF